A selection of T cell receptor beta chains follows, all from one sample in a study of glioma-infiltrating T cells after dendritic cell vaccination. Clones were read by immunoSEQ multiplex PCR, and TCRdb kept only the in-frame ones, dropping some. The data contain 90,000 to 95,000 clones, 75% to 85% of them singletons. This specimen consisted of blood, obtained after dendritic cell vaccination. These receptors were collected from a human donor with glioblastoma. Both conserved end residues are part of each CDR3. D genes are given only for firm matches. Clone size appears in some rows only: once, few, many, or a class for an expanded clone.

V gene: TRBV7-9; D gene: .; clone size: .; J gene: TRBJ2-1; CDR3 protein: CASSFAGNEQFF; CDR3 DNA: TGTGCCAGCAGCTTCGCAGGCAATGAGCAGTTCTTC
V gene: TRBV2; D gene: TRBD2; clone size: once; J gene: TRBJ2-2; CDR3 protein: CASSEMLLAGGPRELFF; CDR3 DNA: TGTGCCAGCAGTGAAATGTTACTAGCGGGGGGGCCCCGGGAGCTGTTTTTT
V gene: TRBV11-2; D gene: TRBD2; clone size: .; J gene: TRBJ2-5; CDR3 protein: CASSHGTSGGAMQETQYF; CDR3 DNA: TGTGCCAGCAGCCACGGGACTAGCGGGGGAGCAATGCAAGAGACCCAGTACTTC
V gene: TRBV11-2; D gene: .; clone size: .; J gene: TRBJ2-3; CDR3 protein: CASSRDFSSTDTQYF; CDR3 DNA: TGTGCCAGCAGCCGGGACTTTTCTAGCACAGATACGCAGTATTTT
V gene: TRBV6-1; D gene: TRBD1; clone size: .; J gene: TRBJ2-3; CDR3 protein: CASSEPQGAFGTDTQYF; CDR3 DNA: TGTGCCAGCAGTGAGCCGCAGGGGGCTTTTGGTACAGATACGCAGTATTTT
V gene: TRBV29-1; D gene: .; clone size: .; J gene: TRBJ1-5; CDR3 protein: CSVGVGGNQPQHF; CDR3 DNA: TGCAGCGTTGGGGTTGGAGGCAATCAGCCCCAGCATTTT
V gene: TRBV19; D gene: .; clone size: .; J gene: TRBJ1-5; CDR3 protein: CASSTTPGGSQPQHF; CDR3 DNA: TGTGCCAGTAGTACCACACCGGGGGGGAGTCAGCCCCAGCATTTT
V gene: TRBV18; D gene: .; clone size: once; J gene: TRBJ2-3; CDR3 protein: CASLDSGDTQYF; CDR3 DNA: TGTGCCAGCTTGGACAGTGGAGATACGCAGTATTTT
V gene: TRBV9; D gene: .; clone size: .; J gene: TRBJ1-2; CDR3 protein: CASSDKPGSDYGYTF; CDR3 DNA: TGTGCCAGCAGCGATAAACCGGGGAGCGACTATGGCTACACCTTC
V gene: TRBV9; D gene: TRBD2; clone size: .; J gene: TRBJ2-3; CDR3 protein: CASSVGVTSGITNTQYF; CDR3 DNA: TGTGCCAGCAGCGTAGGTGTTACTAGCGGGATCACAAATACGCAGTATTTT
V gene: TRBV27; D gene: .; clone size: .; J gene: TRBJ2-1; CDR3 protein: CASSLDFSSYYYNEQFF; CDR3 DNA: TGTGCCAGCAGTTTAGACTTTAGCTCCTACTACTACAATGAGCAGTTCTTC
V gene: TRBV5-4; D gene: TRBD1; clone size: .; J gene: TRBJ1-1; CDR3 protein: CASSLEDRGANTEAFF; CDR3 DNA: TGTGCCAGCAGCTTGGAAGACAGGGGCGCCAACACTGAAGCTTTCTTT
V gene: TRBV10-3; D gene: .; clone size: .; J gene: TRBJ1-1; CDR3 protein: CAIKEREGMNTEAFF; CDR3 DNA: TGTGCCATCAAAGAAAGGGAGGGAATGAACACTGAAGCTTTCTTT
V gene: TRBV5-1; D gene: .; clone size: .; J gene: TRBJ1-3; CDR3 protein: CASSLAPAGSGNTIYF; CDR3 DNA: TGCGCCAGCAGCTTGGCTCCGGCGGGGTCTGGAAACACCATATATTTT
V gene: TRBV7-2; D gene: .; clone size: .; J gene: TRBJ2-1; CDR3 protein: CASSIRFSDEQFF; CDR3 DNA: TGTGCCAGCAGCATCCGGTTTTCGGATGAGCAGTTCTTC
V gene: TRBV5-4; D gene: .; clone size: few; J gene: TRBJ2-7; CDR3 protein: CASSSLGGLVGYEQYF; CDR3 DNA: TGTGCCAGCAGCTCGTTGGGGGGTCTGGTAGGGTACGAGCAGTACTTC
V gene: TRBV7-9; D gene: TRBD1; clone size: .; J gene: TRBJ1-2; CDR3 protein: CASSSPNRDRAPNGYTF; CDR3 DNA: TGTGCCAGCAGTTCTCCCAACCGGGACAGGGCACCCAATGGCTACACCTTC
V gene: TRBV29-1; D gene: .; clone size: .; J gene: TRBJ1-1; CDR3 protein: CSVEELLYTEAFF; CDR3 DNA: TGCAGCGTTGAGGAGTTACTGTACACTGAAGCTTTCTTT
V gene: TRBV7-2; D gene: .; clone size: .; J gene: TRBJ2-3; CDR3 protein: CASSPRRGLTDTQYF; CDR3 DNA: TGTGCCAGCAGCCCCCGGCGGGGACTCACAGATACGCAGTATTTT
V gene: TRBV30; D gene: .; clone size: .; J gene: TRBJ1-5; CDR3 protein: CAWSPTTGGQPQHF; CDR3 DNA: TGTGCCTGGAGTCCAACAACCGGAGGTCAGCCCCAGCATTTT
V gene: TRBV6-5; D gene: TRBD2; clone size: .; J gene: TRBJ2-2; CDR3 protein: CASSSTGGTGELFF; CDR3 DNA: TGTGCCAGCAGCTCGACGGGGGGCACCGGGGAGCTGTTTTTT
V gene: TRBV29-1; D gene: .; clone size: .; J gene: TRBJ2-1; CDR3 protein: CSVEQVAYNEQFF; CDR3 DNA: TGCAGCGTTGAACAGGTCGCCTACAATGAGCAGTTCTTC
V gene: TRBV10-1; D gene: .; clone size: .; J gene: TRBJ2-1; CDR3 protein: CASTTGWQGTNNCNEQFF; CDR3 DNA: TGCGCCAGCACAACAGGGTGGCAGGGCACGAACAATTGCAATGAGCAGTTCTTC
V gene: TRBV18; D gene: .; clone size: .; J gene: TRBJ2-5; CDR3 protein: CASSSDRYEETQYF; CDR3 DNA: TGTGCCAGCTCATCGGACAGATACGAAGAGACCCAGTACTTC
V gene: TRBV12-5; D gene: .; clone size: .; J gene: TRBJ1-1; CDR3 protein: CASGLFSTEAFF; CDR3 DNA: TGTGCTAGTGGTTTGTTTAGCACTGAAGCTTTCTTT
V gene: TRBV5-6; D gene: TRBD2; clone size: .; J gene: TRBJ2-5; CDR3 protein: CASSLFRRESRKTQYF; CDR3 DNA: TGTGCCAGCAGCTTGTTTCGGCGGGAGTCCCGAAAGACCCAGTACTTC
V gene: TRBV9; D gene: TRBD1; clone size: .; J gene: TRBJ1-3; CDR3 protein: CASSERTGGSMSGNTIYF; CDR3 DNA: TGTGCCAGCAGCGAACGGACAGGGGGCTCGATGTCGGGAAACACCATATATTTT
V gene: TRBV6-4; D gene: TRBD2; clone size: .; J gene: TRBJ2-3; CDR3 protein: CASTGGRTSGRTRDTQYF; CDR3 DNA: TGTGCCAGCACCGGAGGGCGGACTAGCGGGAGGACAAGGGATACGCAGTATTTT
V gene: TRBV12-5; D gene: TRBD2; clone size: once; J gene: TRBJ2-1; CDR3 protein: CASGPGEGSNEQFF; CDR3 DNA: TGTGCTAGTGGACCCGGGGAGGGTTCAAATGAGCAGTTCTTC
V gene: TRBV15; D gene: TRBD1; clone size: .; J gene: TRBJ1-4; CDR3 protein: CATSRDREYEKLFF; CDR3 DNA: TGTGCCACCAGCAGGGACAGGGAGTATGAAAAACTGTTTTTT
V gene: TRBV30; D gene: .; clone size: .; J gene: TRBJ1-3; CDR3 protein: CAWSLATGNTIYF; CDR3 DNA: TGTGCCTGGAGTCTGGCAACTGGAAACACCATATATTTT
V gene: TRBV2; D gene: TRBD1; clone size: .; J gene: TRBJ2-5; CDR3 protein: CASGWDRQETQYF; CDR3 DNA: TGTGCCAGCGGATGGGACAGGCAAGAGACCCAGTACTTC
V gene: TRBV5-4; D gene: .; clone size: .; J gene: TRBJ2-1; CDR3 protein: CASSGGLIAYNEQFF; CDR3 DNA: TGTGCCAGCAGCGGAGGACTGATTGCCTACAATGAGCAGTTCTTC
V gene: TRBV15; D gene: .; clone size: .; J gene: TRBJ1-2; CDR3 protein: CATSREGAGYGYTF; CDR3 DNA: TGTGCCACCAGCAGAGAGGGGGCTGGATATGGCTACACCTTC
V gene: TRBV6-5; D gene: TRBD1; clone size: .; J gene: TRBJ1-1; CDR3 protein: CASSEGTGVTEAFF; CDR3 DNA: TGTGCCAGCAGTGAAGGGACAGGGGTTACTGAAGCTTTCTTT
V gene: TRBV2; D gene: .; clone size: many; J gene: TRBJ2-1; CDR3 protein: CASQGRSSYNEQFF; CDR3 DNA: TGTGCCAGCCAAGGGAGGAGCTCCTACAATGAGCAGTTCTTC
V gene: TRBV7-9; D gene: .; clone size: .; J gene: TRBJ1-3; CDR3 protein: CASSLGGSSGNTIYF; CDR3 DNA: TGTGCCAGCAGCTTGGGGGGGTCGTCTGGAAACACCATATATTTT
V gene: TRBV19; D gene: .; clone size: .; J gene: TRBJ1-2; CDR3 protein: CASMAWGGTPLSAGYTF; CDR3 DNA: TGTGCCAGTATGGCGTGGGGGGGAACCCCGCTATCTGCTGGCTACACCTTC
V gene: TRBV4-1; D gene: .; clone size: .; J gene: TRBJ2-5; CDR3 protein: CASSQAAVRETQYF; CDR3 DNA: TGCGCCAGCAGCCAAGCAGCGGTCCGGGAGACCCAGTACTTC
V gene: TRBV2; D gene: TRBD2; clone size: .; J gene: TRBJ2-2; CDR3 protein: CASRPGTSETGELFF; CDR3 DNA: TGTGCCAGCAGACCTGGGACTAGCGAGACCGGGGAGCTGTTTTTT
V gene: TRBV11-2; D gene: .; clone size: .; J gene: TRBJ1-3; CDR3 protein: CASSINPGLLSGNTIYF; CDR3 DNA: TGTGCCAGCAGCATTAACCCCGGACTCCTCTCTGGAAACACCATATATTTT
V gene: TRBV21-1; D gene: .; clone size: .; J gene: TRBJ2-5; CDR3 protein: CASSKKHWTQYF; CDR3 DNA: TGTGCCAGCAGCAAAAAGCATTGGACCCAGTACTTC
V gene: TRBV7-3; D gene: TRBD1; clone size: .; J gene: TRBJ2-1; CDR3 protein: CASTPGGASNEQFF; CDR3 DNA: TGTGCCAGCACCCCAGGGGGAGCTAGCAATGAGCAGTTCTTC
V gene: TRBV5-1; D gene: TRBD2; clone size: .; J gene: TRBJ2-1; CDR3 protein: CASTGGAGGHNEQFF; CDR3 DNA: TGCGCCAGCACCGGGGGAGCGGGGGGCCACAATGAGCAGTTCTTC
V gene: TRBV6-5; D gene: .; clone size: .; J gene: TRBJ1-2; CDR3 protein: CASRYGRGNYGYTF; CDR3 DNA: TGTGCCAGCAGGTACGGCAGGGGAAACTATGGCTACACCTTC
V gene: TRBV18; D gene: .; clone size: .; J gene: TRBJ1-4; CDR3 protein: CASSPPTGMQREKLFF; CDR3 DNA: TGTGCCAGCTCACCACCCACAGGAATGCAACGGGAAAAACTGTTTTTT
V gene: TRBV6-5; D gene: TRBD1; clone size: .; J gene: TRBJ1-1; CDR3 protein: CASNRDSEAFF; CDR3 DNA: TGTGCCAGCAACCGGGACAGCGAAGCTTTCTTT
V gene: TRBV7-3; D gene: TRBD1; clone size: .; J gene: TRBJ2-2; CDR3 protein: CASSPQPGGTGELFF; CDR3 DNA: TGTGCCAGCAGCCCCCAGCCAGGGGGCACCGGGGAGCTGTTTTTT
V gene: TRBV21-1; D gene: .; clone size: .; J gene: TRBJ2-5; CDR3 protein: CASSKVSRGRETQYF; CDR3 DNA: TGTGCCAGCAGCAAAGTGTCCCGGGGTCGAGAGACCCAGTACTTC
V gene: TRBV4-2; D gene: TRBD2; clone size: .; J gene: TRBJ2-7; CDR3 protein: CASSQEPSGGFSYEQYF; CDR3 DNA: TGTGCCAGCAGCCAAGAGCCTAGCGGGGGGTTCTCCTACGAGCAGTACTTC
V gene: TRBV6-1; D gene: .; clone size: .; J gene: TRBJ2-5; CDR3 protein: CASSQEARETQYF; CDR3 DNA: TGTGCCAGCTCTCAGGAGGCTCGAGAGACCCAGTACTTC
V gene: TRBV6-1; D gene: .; clone size: .; J gene: TRBJ1-2; CDR3 protein: CASSDDLSDSSFYGYTF; CDR3 DNA: TGTGCCAGCAGTGACGACCTTTCAGACAGCTCATTCTATGGCTACACCTTC
V gene: TRBV5-1; D gene: .; clone size: .; J gene: TRBJ2-5; CDR3 protein: CASSLGGRLQETQYF; CDR3 DNA: TGCGCCAGCAGCTTGGGGGGGCGATTACAAGAGACCCAGTACTTC
V gene: TRBV11-2; D gene: .; clone size: .; J gene: TRBJ1-2; CDR3 protein: CASSLVEGGYTF; CDR3 DNA: TGTGCCAGCAGCTTAGTAGAGGGCGGCTACACCTTC
V gene: TRBV18; D gene: TRBD2; clone size: .; J gene: TRBJ2-5; CDR3 protein: CASSPGLAGGETQYF; CDR3 DNA: TGTGCCAGCTCACCTGGACTAGCGGGAGGAGAGACCCAGTACTTC